This T cell receptor (beta chain) was captured by sequencing in a study of cytomegalovirus exposure and HLA in healthy donors. Primers for the PCR totalled 60 Vbeta and 13 Jbeta. Some clones are missing from TCRdb's copy, which holds only in-frame ones; the method was immunoSEQ multiplex PCR. The sample consists of around 97,000 clones, around 65% of them appearing once. From germline, CDR1 is MDHEN and CDR2 SYDVKM. Trimming shortened V by 7 bases and J by 4 bases, and 16 bases separated the two germline ends. The CDR3 covers 14 residues. The sequence was obtained from a woman aged 45 to 65 in good health and CMV-seronegative. The source material was PBMCs. V usage is TRBV28 and J usage is TRBJ1-2; D not certain. The CDR3 bases are TGTGCCAGCACCCCGGGAGGGATGGCCTATGGCTACACCTTC. Translated: CASTPGGMAYGYTF.